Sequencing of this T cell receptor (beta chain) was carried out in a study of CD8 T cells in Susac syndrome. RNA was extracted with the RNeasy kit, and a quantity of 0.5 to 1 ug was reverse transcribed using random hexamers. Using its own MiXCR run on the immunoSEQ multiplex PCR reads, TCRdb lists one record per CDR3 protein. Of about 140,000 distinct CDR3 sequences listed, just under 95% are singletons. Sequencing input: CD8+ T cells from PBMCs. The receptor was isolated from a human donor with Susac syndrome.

The CDR3 DNA is TGCAGCGTTCAGTGGATGGAAGCTGAAGCTTTCTTT. Translating gives CSVQWMEAEAFF. V gene TRBV29-1 combines with J gene TRBJ1-1; D gene ambiguous. The V gene's germline CDR1 is SQVTM and CDR2 ANQGSEA. This CDR3 comprises 12 residues. V gave up 5 bases and J gave up 6 bases, with 13 bases separating them.